These 5 T cell receptor beta chains came from one sample sequenced in a study of shared T cell receptors in the human thymus. Produced via immunoSEQ multiplex PCR; TCRdb's table is partial and in-frame only. The data show hundreds of thousands of clones, 75% to 80% seen once. Another study also made use of these data, one on human thymus T cells.

Specimen: thymocytes. The receptor set was obtained from a boy under two years old with a congenital heart defect.

The chain links TRBV4-2 to TRBJ2-7; 10 bases align to TRBD2. This CDR3 has 16 residues. The J segment lost 7 bases and the V segment lost 0 bases, leaving 9 bases of the junction unmatched. Germline V gene lookup returns CDR1 LGHNA and CDR2 YNFKEQ. CDR3 DNA sequence: TGTGCCAGCAGCCAAGAAGGGCTAGCGGGAGTGAGGGAGCAGTACTTC. Its translation: CASSQEGLAGVREQYF.

The V and J genes are TRBV28 and TRBJ1-2, with 11 bases aligning to TRBD1. Germline V lookup: CDR1 MDHEN, CDR2 SYDVKM. This CDR3 spans 13 amino acids. V lost 9 bases, J lost 7 bases, and 7 bases stayed unmatched. The chain's CDR3 is CASRTGGIAGYTF. CDR3 nucleotide sequence: TGTGCCAGTCGGACAGGGGGCATTGCTGGCTACACCTTC.

The rearrangement joins TRBV28 to TRBJ1-2; D gene ambiguous. Per the germline V gene, CDR1 is MDHEN and CDR2 is SYDVKM. V shed 5 bases and J shed 8 bases, with 18 bases lying between them. CDR3 length: 14 residues. DNA of the CDR3: TGTGCCAGCAGTCTTGGAGATCTGGGTTCGGGCTACACCTTC. Translating gives CASSLGDLGSGYTF.

The rearrangement joins TRBV5-1 to TRBJ1-2; 7 bases agree with TRBD1. CDR3 size: 18 residues. Germline V gene sequence: CDR1 SGHRS, CDR2 YFSETQ. V trimming: 0 bases; J trimming: 0 bases; junction bases outside the gene matches: 11. The CDR3 DNA reads TGCGCCAGCAGCTTGGCCCGACACAGACAGGGACCTAACTATGGCTACACCTTC. As protein: CASSLARHRQGPNYGYTF.

The chain recombines TRBV11-3 with TRBJ2-4; D call uncertain. V was cut by 4 bases and J by 0 bases, with 13 bases left in between. This CDR3 is 16 amino acids long. In germline, CDR1 is SGHNT, CDR2 YENEEA. This CDR3 reads CASSYIDWLAKNIQYF. CDR3 nucleotide sequence: TGTGCCAGCAGCTACATCGACTGGCTAGCCAAAAACATTCAGTACTTC.